This T cell receptor beta chain stems from a study of blood T cell repertoires in COVID-19. Trimming took 4 bases from V and 3 from J; bases not matched to a gene: 13. Germline V gene sequence: CDR1 SGHRS, CDR2 YFSETQ. The CDR3 is made up of 17 amino acids. Method: immunoSEQ multiplex PCR; TCRdb's copy keeps in-frame clones and lacks some. The sample lists around 400,000 clones, less than 90% seen once, with roughly 5.1% in the top ten. V is TRBV5-1 and J is TRBJ2-5, with 9 bases lining up with TRBD2. This clonotype was obtained from a woman aged 45-65 years who had recovered from COVID-19. Sequencing input: PBMCs or T cells enriched from blood (not recorded which). In DNA, the CDR3 is TGCGCCAGCAGCCTAGGGTATGGCGGGGGGGCTGAAGAGACCCAGTACTTC. It codes for CASSLGYGGGAEETQYF.